The rows below give T cell receptor beta chains drawn from one sample of a study of cytomegalovirus exposure and HLA in healthy donors. Sequencing was performed with immunoSEQ multiplex PCR; in TCRdb, only in-frame clones are kept and a portion is missing. The table includes 95,000 to 150,000 clones, approximately 84% detected once. The material sequenced was PBMCs. The receptors were gathered from a man aged 50 to 59 in good health and CMV-seronegative. The CDR3 runs from the conserved cysteine through the conserved F or W. The D gene is left open where the match is weak. Size is stated for part of the rows, as once, few or many counts, or as a class when the clone is expanded.

cdr3_aa cdr3_nt j_call v_call d_call cdr3_length clone_size
CASSLTSGLTYEQYF TGTGCCAGCAGCTTGACTAGCGGGCTTACCTACGAGCAGTACTTC TRBJ2-7 TRBV5-4 TRBD2 15 .
CASSRSGANNEQFF TGTGCCAGCTCTCGAAGCGGGGCGAACAATGAGCAGTTCTTC TRBJ2-1 TRBV7-3 TRBD2 14 .
CASSFTGKPGELFF TGTGCCAGCAGCTTCACAGGGAAGCCCGGGGAGCTGTTTTTT TRBJ2-2 TRBV7-2 . 14 .
CATISGAYEQYF TGTGCCACCATATCAGGTGCCTACGAGCAGTACTTC TRBJ2-7 TRBV28 . 12 once
CASSSGETQYF TGTGCCAGCAGCTCGGGAGAGACCCAGTACTTC TRBJ2-5 TRBV11-3 . 11 .
CASSKDEEPPEAFF TGTGCCAGCAGCAAAGATGAGGAGCCCCCTGAAGCTTTCTTT TRBJ1-1 TRBV21-1 . 14 .
CASSTRQGEKLFF TGTGCCAGCAGCACCAGACAAGGTGAAAAACTGTTTTTT TRBJ1-4 TRBV5-4 . 13 few
CASNRLANFQETQYF TGTGCCAGCAACAGACTAGCGAACTTCCAAGAGACCCAGTACTTC TRBJ2-5 TRBV6-1 TRBD2 15 .
CASSDRSGTGGLFQPQHF TGTGCCAGCAGTGATCGTTCCGGGACAGGGGGGCTTTTTCAGCCCCAGCATTTT TRBJ1-5 TRBV6-1 TRBD1 18 .
CSVGTSDTGELFF TGCAGCGTCGGGACTAGCGACACCGGGGAGCTGTTTTTT TRBJ2-2 TRBV29-1 TRBD2 13 .
CASNPPEGPQHF TGTGCCAGCAATCCCCCAGAGGGGCCCCAGCATTTT TRBJ1-5 TRBV2 . 12 .
CASSPTTGIGNEQFF TGTGCCAGCAGCCCCACCACAGGGATTGGAAATGAGCAGTTCTTC TRBJ2-1 TRBV11-3 . 15 .
CASSLDAVRVGYEQYF TGTGCCAGCAGCTTAGATGCGGTGCGGGTAGGGTACGAGCAGTACTTC TRBJ2-7 TRBV7-9 . 16 .
CASSMARFNQPQHF TGTGCCAGTAGTATGGCCAGGTTCAATCAGCCCCAGCATTTT TRBJ1-5 TRBV19 . 14 .
CASSGGTGASYGYTF TGTGCCAGCAGTGGGGGGACAGGGGCTTCGTATGGCTACACCTTC TRBJ1-2 TRBV6-1 TRBD1 15 .